What follows are 5 T cell receptor beta chains derived from one specimen sequenced in a study of beta chain features in type 1 diabetes. Reverse transcribing all isolated RNA meant expressed TCRB transcripts were sequenced. The protocol was immunoSEQ multiplex PCR, while the TCRdb copy is restricted to in-frame clones and leaves out a portion. The sample consists of 680,000 or so clones, roughly a sixth of them appearing once. The material sequenced was naive CD4+ T cells from blood. These receptor sequences come from a man between 18 and 29 years old in good health.

This clone has only a few counts. This chain uses TRBV29-1 with TRBJ1-2; D is perhaps TRBD1 (6 bases). The CDR3 has 14 residues. Trimming removed 3 bases at V and 4 bases at J, with 15 bases between. Germline-derived CDR1 and CDR2 are SQVTM and ANQGSEA. The CDR3 region has the DNA TGCAGCGTTGATCCAGACAGGACCTCCTATGGCTACACCTTC. Its translation: CSVDPDRTSYGYTF. Supplemented by reference TRBV29-1 and TRBJ1-2, the full variable domain reads SAVISQKPSRDICQRGTSLTIQCQVDSQVTMMFWYRQQPGQSLTLIATANQGSEATYESGFVIDKFPISRPNLTFSTLTVSNMSPEDSSIYLCSVDPDRTSYGYTFGSGTRLTVV.

Ten or more counts support this clone. The V call is TRBV6-6, the J call TRBJ2-5; no firm D call. Trimming pared 8 bases from V and 8 bases from J, leaving 6 bases between. The length of the CDR3 is 9 residues. Germline V lookup: CDR1 MNHNY, CDR2 SVGAGI (reference sequence). This chain's CDR3 is CASRFTQYF. The DNA for the CDR3 is TGTGCCAGCCGTTTTACCCAGTACTTC.

The sample holds a few counts of this clone. The V and J genes are TRBV4-2 and TRBJ2-3, with TRBD2 identical over 7 bases. Germline assignment: CDR1 LGHNA and CDR2 YNFKEQ. With 2 bases clipped from V and 0 bases from J, the junction kept 11 bases outside the gene matches. The length of the CDR3 is 18 residues. The CDR3 coding sequence is TGTGCCAGCAGCCAAAATATACCCTTAGCGGGCAGCACAGATACGCAGTATTTT. It encodes CASSQNIPLAGSTDTQYF.

The chain has TRBV2 and TRBJ2-3; possibly TRBD1 for D (6 bases). V lost 6 bases and J lost 3, with 13 bases in between. The CDR3 has 14 amino acids. The V gene's germline CDR1 is SNHLY and CDR2 FYNNEI. This CDR3 is CASSPRGRTDTQYF. CDR3 nucleotides: TGTGCCAGCAGCCCCAGGGGCCGAACAGATACGCAGTATTTT.

The chain joins TRBV18 to TRBJ1-1; no clear D. This CDR3 contains 13 residues. CDR1 is KGHSH, CDR2 LQKENI, per germline. V was cut by 1 base and J by 3 bases, with 6 bases left in between. The CDR3 spells CASSPRADTEAFF. Here the CDR3 DNA reads TGTGCCAGCTCACCACGGGCAGACACTGAAGCTTTCTTT. Full variable domain (remainder filled in from reference TRBV18 and TRBJ1-1): NAGVMQNPRHLVRRRGQEARLRCSPMKGHSHVYWYRQLPEEGLKFMVYLQKENIIDESGMPKERFSAEFPKEGPSILRIQQVVRGDSAAYFCASSPRADTEAFFGQGTRLTVV.